These 14 T cell receptor beta chains share one sample of origin, sequenced in a study of cytomegalovirus exposure and HLA in healthy donors. The protocol was immunoSEQ multiplex PCR, while the TCRdb copy is restricted to in-frame clones and leaves out a portion. The data contain a few hundred thousand clones, roughly 90% of them singletons. Sequencing used PBMCs. These receptors were collected from a man aged 25 to 40 in good health and CMV-seronegative.

The chain recombines TRBV5-1 with TRBJ2-1; 10 bases match TRBD2. Germline CDR1 and CDR2: SGHRS and YFSETQ. After removal of 7 bases from V and 4 bases from J, the junction contained 2 bases not matched to a gene. This CDR3 contains 13 residues. The CDR3 loop is CASGAGGYNEQFF. The CDR3 coding sequence is TGCGCCAGCGGAGCGGGGGGGTACAATGAGCAGTTCTTC.

This clone appeared once. CDR3: CAWSVDSNPYNEQFF. The CDR3 DNA is TGTGCCTGGAGTGTAGACAGTAACCCCTACAATGAGCAGTTCTTC. The chain recombines TRBV30 with TRBJ2-1, with a weak D call TRBD1 (5 bases). With 0 bases removed from V and 2 bases from J, the gap between germline ends came to 11 bases. Germline V gives CDR1 GTSNPN, CDR2 SVGIG (reference sequence). The CDR3 totals 15 residues.

This clone was seen only once. The chain carries TRBV9 and TRBJ2-7; weak D call: TRBD1 (5 bases). Trimming took 4 bases from V and 4 from J, leaving 15 bases between them. This CDR3 comprises 14 residues. The germline V gene encodes CDR1 SGDLS and CDR2 YYNGEE. The CDR3 reads CASSRVGARYEQYF. The DNA of the CDR3 is TGTGCCAGCAGCCGGGTAGGGGCGCGGTACGAGCAGTACTTC. The full variable domain, completed using reference TRBV9 and TRBJ2-7, is DSGVTQTPKHLITATGQRVTLRCSPRSGDLSVYWYQQSLDQGLQFLIQYYNGEERAKGNILERFSAQQFPDLHSELNLSSLELGDSALYFCASSRVGARYEQYFGPGTRLTVT.

The V and J genes are TRBV10-2 and TRBJ2-2, with D perhaps matching TRBD2 (7 bases). Germline V gene data show CDR1 as WSHSY and CDR2 as SAAADI. Trimming stripped 7 bases from V and 13 bases from J, with 22 bases between. The CDR3 covers 14 residues. The DNA of the CDR3 is TGCGCCAGCACCCCGAGCGGGGCCGGGGGGCGGCTGTTTTTT. It codes for CASTPSGAGGRLFF.

Only a few counts were recorded for this clone. V and J are TRBV6-1 and TRBJ2-2; maybe TRBD1 (6 bases). With 3 bases removed from V and 13 bases from J, the gap between germline ends came to 18 bases. Germline CDR1 reads MNHNS; CDR2 reads SASEGT. CDR3 length: 14 residues. The CDR3 DNA sequence: TGTGCCAGCAGTGATCTTGGGGGCCAAATACGGCTGTTTTTT. As protein: CASSDLGGQIRLFF.

V usage is TRBV11-2 and J usage is TRBJ1-1, with 11 bases identical to TRBD1. CDR1 and CDR2 (germline): SGHAT, FQNNGV. The ends lost 3 bases at V and 6 bases at J; junction bases unmatched: 3. This CDR3 is built from 14 residues. DNA for the CDR3: TGTGCCAGCAGCTTTCCGGGACAGGGGGCTGAAGCTTTCTTT. Protein sequence: CASSFPGQGAEAFF.

The chain joins TRBV15 to TRBJ2-7; D might be TRBD1 (5 bases). V gave up 0 bases and J gave up 6 bases, with 9 bases separating them. CDR1 and CDR2 from the germline V gene are LNHNV and YYDKDF (reference sequence). CDR3 length: 13 residues. The CDR3 region is CATSRDKRGEQYF. CDR3 sequence (DNA): TGTGCCACCAGCAGAGATAAAAGGGGCGAGCAGTACTTC. The full variable domain, completed using reference TRBV15 and TRBJ2-7, is DAMVIQNPRYQVTQFGKPVTLSCSQTLNHNVMYWYQQKSSQAPKLLFHYYDKDFNNEADTPDNFQSRRPNTSFCFLDIRSPGLGDTAMYLCATSRDKRGEQYFGPGTRLTVT.

The rearrangement uses TRBV7-2 and TRBJ2-5, with 7 nucleotides matching TRBD2. The CDR3 loop spans 12 amino acids. Germline CDR1 reads SGHTA; CDR2 reads FQGNSA. V was pared by 4 bases and J by 4 bases, with 0 bases of the junction left unmatched. The CDR3 here is CASSSGGETQYF. In DNA form, the CDR3 reads TGTGCCAGCAGCTCGGGAGGAGAGACCCAGTACTTC. The full variable domain, its missing parts supplied by reference TRBV7-2 and TRBJ2-5, is GAGVSQSPSNKVTEKGKDVELRCDPISGHTALYWYRQSLGQGLEFLIYFQGNSAPDKSGLPSDRFSAERTGGSVSTLTIQRTQQEDSAVYLCASSSGGETQYFGPGTRLLVL.

The count of this clone is one. The chain recombines TRBV11-2 with TRBJ2-5; 9 bases are shared with TRBD1. Germline trimming cut 5 bases from V and 5 bases from J; bases unmatched to any gene: 12. Germline V CDR1 and CDR2: SGHAT, FQNNGV. The CDR3 runs 16 residues. CDR3 nucleotides: TGTGCCAGCAGCCCACTCACAGGGGGCTTAGGGGAGACCCAGTACTTC. This sequence encodes CASSPLTGGLGETQYF.

The CDR3 here is CASSEWRGTGNSPLHF. DNA for the CDR3: TGTGCCAGCAGTGAATGGAGGGGGACAGGTAATTCACCCCTCCACTTT. The chain uses TRBV6-1 and TRBJ1-6; TRBD1 matches 8 bases. Germline CDR1 and CDR2: MNHNS and SASEGT. V shed 2 bases, J shed 6 bases, and the junction held 6 bases outside the gene matches. This CDR3 comprises 16 residues.

The rearrangement joins TRBV7-6 to TRBJ1-4; 8 bases are shared with TRBD1. Germline-derived CDR1 and CDR2 are SGHVS and FNYEAQ. CDR3 length: 15 amino acids. V was clipped by 4 bases and J by 7 bases; unmatched bases: 8. The CDR3 reads CASSSYGQGTEKLFF. In nucleotides, the CDR3 is TGTGCCAGCAGCTCTTATGGACAGGGAACTGAAAAACTGTTTTTT.

V gene TRBV7-9 combines with J gene TRBJ2-7; tentative D call: TRBD2 (5 bases). Germline V gives CDR1 SEHNR, CDR2 FQNEAQ (reference sequence). V lost 1 base, J lost 9 bases, and 13 bases lay in between. The CDR3 contains 13 residues. CDR3 sequence reads: CASSLDGGGGQYF. CDR3 nucleotides: TGTGCCAGCAGCTTAGACGGAGGAGGAGGGCAGTACTTC.

This chain uses TRBV7-2 with TRBJ1-2; 9 nucleotides agree with TRBD1. The CDR3 totals 14 residues. Germline CDR1 reads SGHTA; CDR2 reads FQGNSA. Unmatched junction bases numbered 2, after V lost 5 bases and J lost 1 base. CDR3 loop: CASSRGQGNYGYTF. The DNA of the CDR3 is TGTGCCAGCAGCCGGGGACAGGGTAACTATGGCTACACCTTC.

This clone was seen only once. This chain joins TRBV6-1 and TRBJ1-2; TRBD1 is a possible D gene (5 bases). The CDR3 extends over 14 amino acids. Germline-derived CDR1 and CDR2 are MNHNS and SASEGT. V gave up 7 bases and J gave up 5 bases, with 17 bases separating them. The CDR3 region is CASTSGTGVYGYTF. The CDR3, as DNA: TGTGCCAGCACGAGTGGGACGGGAGTTTATGGCTACACCTTC.